These T cell receptor beta chains were read from a single sample in a study of T cells in Graves' hyperthyroidism and ophthalmopathy. One entry per CDR3 protein results from TCRdb running MiXCR on the multiplex PCR reads. Found here are over 700,000 distinct CDR3 sequences, around 20% of them singletons; the top ten hold 15% to 20%. The sequenced sample was blood. These receptors originate from a woman aged 45-65 years with Graves' hyperthyroidism that later progressed to Graves' ophthalmopathy. Both conserved end residues are part of each CDR3. A D gene is named only where the DNA matches it firmly. For some rows the clone size is stated as once, few or many, or as a class when expanded; others skip it.

D,J,size,V,DNA,CDR3
.,TRBJ1-6,.,TRBV11-2,TGTGCCAGCAGCTTAGGGCTAGGGAACTATAATTCACCCCTCCACTTT,CASSLGLGNYNSPLHF
.,TRBJ1-1,.,TRBV18,TGTGCCAGCTCACCGGTCGGGGGAGTTTCTTTAATGAACACTGAAGCTTTCTTT,CASSPVGGVSLMNTEAFF
.,TRBJ1-4,.,TRBV6-2/TRBV6-3,TGTGCCAGCAGGTTATTAGGGGACGCCGATGAAAAACTGTTTTTT,CASRLLGDADEKLFF
.,TRBJ1-1,.,TRBV18,TGTGCCAGCTCACCTCCCCCCGGTGTGAGCACTGAAGCTTTCTTT,CASSPPPGVSTEAFF
.,TRBJ1-1,few,TRBV10-3,TGTGCCATCAGATTGACAGGAATAAAGGAAGCTTTCTTT,CAIRLTGIKEAFF
TRBD2,TRBJ2-1,.,TRBV29-1,TGCAGCGTTGAAGATAAGGGCGGGGGTTTCTACAATGAGCAGTTCTTC,CSVEDKGGGFYNEQFF
TRBD1,TRBJ1-2,many,TRBV12-3/TRBV12-4,TGTGCCAGCAGAGACGAGACAGGGAAATTCGGCTACACCTTC,CASRDETGKFGYTF
.,TRBJ2-7,.,TRBV18,TGTGCCAGCACGCGCTCTGACAGAGCCGGATCCTACGAGCAGTACTTC,CASTRSDRAGSYEQYF
TRBD1,TRBJ2-7,many,TRBV10-3,TGTGCCATCAGCCAGGACAGGGGCTACGAGCAGTACTTC,CAISQDRGYEQYF
TRBD1,TRBJ2-7,.,TRBV7-7,TGTGCTAGCAGCCTACCAGTCGGGACAGCAACTTACGAGCAGTACTTC,CASSLPVGTATYEQYF
.,TRBJ1-1,.,TRBV25-1,TGTGCCAGCAGTGAAGCCCCCGGGACCAGAGAAGCTTTCTTT,CASSEAPGTREAFF